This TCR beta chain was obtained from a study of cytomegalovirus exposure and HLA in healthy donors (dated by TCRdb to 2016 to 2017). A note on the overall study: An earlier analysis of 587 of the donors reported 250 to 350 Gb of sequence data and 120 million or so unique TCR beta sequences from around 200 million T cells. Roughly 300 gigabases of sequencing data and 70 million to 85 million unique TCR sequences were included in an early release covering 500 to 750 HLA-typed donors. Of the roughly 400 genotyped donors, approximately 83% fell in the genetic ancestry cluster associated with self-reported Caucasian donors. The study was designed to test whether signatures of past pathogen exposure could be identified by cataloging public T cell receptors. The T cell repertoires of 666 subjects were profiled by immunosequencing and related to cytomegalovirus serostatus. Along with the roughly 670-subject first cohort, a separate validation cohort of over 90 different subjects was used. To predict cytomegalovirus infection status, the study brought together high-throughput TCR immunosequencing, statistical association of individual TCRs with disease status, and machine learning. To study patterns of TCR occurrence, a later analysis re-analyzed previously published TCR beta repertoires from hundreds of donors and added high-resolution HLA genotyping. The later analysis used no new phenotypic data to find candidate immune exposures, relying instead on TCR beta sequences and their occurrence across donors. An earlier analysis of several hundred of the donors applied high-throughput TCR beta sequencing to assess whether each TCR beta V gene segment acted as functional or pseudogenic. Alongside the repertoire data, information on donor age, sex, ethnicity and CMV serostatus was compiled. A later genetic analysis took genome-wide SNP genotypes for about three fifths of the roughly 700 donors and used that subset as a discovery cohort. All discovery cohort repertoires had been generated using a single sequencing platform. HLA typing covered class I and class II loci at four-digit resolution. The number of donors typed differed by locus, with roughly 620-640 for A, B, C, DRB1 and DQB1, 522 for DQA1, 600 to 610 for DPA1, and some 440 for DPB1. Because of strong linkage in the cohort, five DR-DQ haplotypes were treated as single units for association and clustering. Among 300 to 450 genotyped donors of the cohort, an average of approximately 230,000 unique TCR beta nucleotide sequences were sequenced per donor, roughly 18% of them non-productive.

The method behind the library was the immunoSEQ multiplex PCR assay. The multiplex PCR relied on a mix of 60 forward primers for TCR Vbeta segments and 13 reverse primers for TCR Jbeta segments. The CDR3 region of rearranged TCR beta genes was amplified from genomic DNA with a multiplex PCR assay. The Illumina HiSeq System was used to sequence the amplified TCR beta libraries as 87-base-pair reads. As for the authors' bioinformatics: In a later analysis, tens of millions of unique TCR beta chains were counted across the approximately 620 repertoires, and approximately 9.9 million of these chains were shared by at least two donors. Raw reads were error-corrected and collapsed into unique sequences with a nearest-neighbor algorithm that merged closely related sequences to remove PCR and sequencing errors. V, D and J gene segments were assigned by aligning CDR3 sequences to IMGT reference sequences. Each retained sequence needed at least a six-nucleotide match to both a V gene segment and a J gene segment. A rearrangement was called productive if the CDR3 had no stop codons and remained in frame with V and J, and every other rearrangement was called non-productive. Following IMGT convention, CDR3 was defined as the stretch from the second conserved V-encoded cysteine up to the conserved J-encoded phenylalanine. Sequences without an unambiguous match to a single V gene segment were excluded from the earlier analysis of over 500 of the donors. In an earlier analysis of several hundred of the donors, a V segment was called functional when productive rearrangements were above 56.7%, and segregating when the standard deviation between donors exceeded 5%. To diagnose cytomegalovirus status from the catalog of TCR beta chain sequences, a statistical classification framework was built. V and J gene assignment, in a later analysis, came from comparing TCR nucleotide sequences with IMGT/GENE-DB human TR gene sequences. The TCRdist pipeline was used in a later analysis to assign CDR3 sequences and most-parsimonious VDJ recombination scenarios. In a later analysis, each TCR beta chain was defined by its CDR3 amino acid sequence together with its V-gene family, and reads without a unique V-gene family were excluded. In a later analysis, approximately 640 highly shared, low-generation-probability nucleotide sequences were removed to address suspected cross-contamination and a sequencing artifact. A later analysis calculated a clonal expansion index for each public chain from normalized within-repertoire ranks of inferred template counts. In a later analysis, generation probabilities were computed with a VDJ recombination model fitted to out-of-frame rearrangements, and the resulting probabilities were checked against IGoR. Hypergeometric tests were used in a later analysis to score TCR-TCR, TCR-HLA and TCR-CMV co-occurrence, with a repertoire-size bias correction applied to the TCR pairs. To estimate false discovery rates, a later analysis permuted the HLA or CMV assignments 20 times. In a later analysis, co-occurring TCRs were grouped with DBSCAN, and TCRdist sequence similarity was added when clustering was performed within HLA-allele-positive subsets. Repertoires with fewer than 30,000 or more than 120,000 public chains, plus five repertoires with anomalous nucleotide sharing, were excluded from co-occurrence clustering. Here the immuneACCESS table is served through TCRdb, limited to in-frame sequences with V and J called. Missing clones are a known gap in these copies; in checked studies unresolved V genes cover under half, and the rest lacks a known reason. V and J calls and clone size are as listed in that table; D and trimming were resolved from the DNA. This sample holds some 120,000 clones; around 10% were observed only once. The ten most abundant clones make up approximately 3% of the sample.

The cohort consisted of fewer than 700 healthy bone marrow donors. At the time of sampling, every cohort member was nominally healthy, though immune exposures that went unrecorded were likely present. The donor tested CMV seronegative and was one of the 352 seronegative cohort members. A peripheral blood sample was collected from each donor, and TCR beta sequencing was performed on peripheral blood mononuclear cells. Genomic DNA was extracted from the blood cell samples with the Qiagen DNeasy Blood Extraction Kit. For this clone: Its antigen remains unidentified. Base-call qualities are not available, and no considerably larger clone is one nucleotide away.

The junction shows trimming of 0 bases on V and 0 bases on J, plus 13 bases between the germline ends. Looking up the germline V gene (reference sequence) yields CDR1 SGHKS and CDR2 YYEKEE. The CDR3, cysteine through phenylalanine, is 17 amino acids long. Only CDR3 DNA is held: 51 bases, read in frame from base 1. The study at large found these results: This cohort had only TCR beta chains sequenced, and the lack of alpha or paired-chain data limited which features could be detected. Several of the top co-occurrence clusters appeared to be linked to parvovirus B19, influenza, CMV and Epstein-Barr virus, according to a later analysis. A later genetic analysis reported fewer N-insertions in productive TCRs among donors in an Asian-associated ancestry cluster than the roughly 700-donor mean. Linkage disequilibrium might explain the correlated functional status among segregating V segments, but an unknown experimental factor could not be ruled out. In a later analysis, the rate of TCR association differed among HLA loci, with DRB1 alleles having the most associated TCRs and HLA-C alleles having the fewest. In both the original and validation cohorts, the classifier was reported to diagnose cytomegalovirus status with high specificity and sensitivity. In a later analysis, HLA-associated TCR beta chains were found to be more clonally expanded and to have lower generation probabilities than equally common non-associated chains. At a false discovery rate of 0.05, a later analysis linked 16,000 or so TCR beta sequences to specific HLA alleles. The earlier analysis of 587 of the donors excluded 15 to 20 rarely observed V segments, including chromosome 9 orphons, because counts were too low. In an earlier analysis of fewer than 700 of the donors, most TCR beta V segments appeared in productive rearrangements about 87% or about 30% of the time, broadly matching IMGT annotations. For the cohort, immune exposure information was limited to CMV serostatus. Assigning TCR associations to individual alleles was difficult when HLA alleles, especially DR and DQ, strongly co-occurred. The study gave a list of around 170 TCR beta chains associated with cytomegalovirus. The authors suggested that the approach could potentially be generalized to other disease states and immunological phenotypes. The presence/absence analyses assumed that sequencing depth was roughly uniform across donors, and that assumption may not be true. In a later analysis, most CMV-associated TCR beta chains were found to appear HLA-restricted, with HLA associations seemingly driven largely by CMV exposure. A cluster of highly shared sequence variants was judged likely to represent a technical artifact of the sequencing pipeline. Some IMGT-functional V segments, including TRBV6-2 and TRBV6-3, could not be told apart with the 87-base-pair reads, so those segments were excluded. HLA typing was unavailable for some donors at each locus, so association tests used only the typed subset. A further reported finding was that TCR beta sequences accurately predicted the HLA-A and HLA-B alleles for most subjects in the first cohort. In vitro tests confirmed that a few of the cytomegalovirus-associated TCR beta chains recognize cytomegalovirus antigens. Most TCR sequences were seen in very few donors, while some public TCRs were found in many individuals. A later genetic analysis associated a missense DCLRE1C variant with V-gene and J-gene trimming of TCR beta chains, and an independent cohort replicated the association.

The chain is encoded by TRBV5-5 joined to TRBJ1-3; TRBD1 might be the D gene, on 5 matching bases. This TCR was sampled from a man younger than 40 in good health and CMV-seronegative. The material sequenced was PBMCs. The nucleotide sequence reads TGTGCCAGCAGCTTGGAGCCAGGGATCTACTCTGGAAACACCATATATTTT. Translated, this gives CASSLEPGIYSGNTIYF. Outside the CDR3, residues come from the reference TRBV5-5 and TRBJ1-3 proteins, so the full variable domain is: DAGVTQSPTHLIKTRGQQVTLRCSPISGHKSVSWYQQVLGQGPQFIFQYYEKEERGRGNFPDRFSARQFPNYSSELNVNALLLGDSALYLCASSLEPGIYSGNTIYFGEGSWLTVV.